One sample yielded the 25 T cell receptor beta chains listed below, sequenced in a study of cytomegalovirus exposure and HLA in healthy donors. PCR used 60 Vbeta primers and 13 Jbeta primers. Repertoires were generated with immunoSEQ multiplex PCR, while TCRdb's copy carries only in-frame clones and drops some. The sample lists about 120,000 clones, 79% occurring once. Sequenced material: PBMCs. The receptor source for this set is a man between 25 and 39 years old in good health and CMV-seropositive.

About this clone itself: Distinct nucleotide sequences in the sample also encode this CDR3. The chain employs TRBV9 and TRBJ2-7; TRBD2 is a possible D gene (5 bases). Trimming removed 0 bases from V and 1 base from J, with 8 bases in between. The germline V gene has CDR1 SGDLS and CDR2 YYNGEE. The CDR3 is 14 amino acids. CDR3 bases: TGTGCCAGCAGCGTAGCTACGGGGTCCTACGAGCAGTACTTC. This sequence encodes CASSVATGSYEQYF.

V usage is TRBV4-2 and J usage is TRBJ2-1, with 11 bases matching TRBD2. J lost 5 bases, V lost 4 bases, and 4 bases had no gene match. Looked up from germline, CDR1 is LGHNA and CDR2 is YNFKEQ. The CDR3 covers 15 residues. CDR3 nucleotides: TGTGCCAGCAGCCTTAGCGGGAGGGGCGACAATGAGCAGTTCTTC. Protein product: CASSLSGRGDNEQFF.

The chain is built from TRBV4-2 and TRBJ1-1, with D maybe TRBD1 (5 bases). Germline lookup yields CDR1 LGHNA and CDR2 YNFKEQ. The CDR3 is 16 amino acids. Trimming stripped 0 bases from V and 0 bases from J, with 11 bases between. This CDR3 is CASSQDLAGLNTEAFF. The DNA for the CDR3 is TGTGCCAGCAGCCAAGATCTCGCAGGGCTGAACACTGAAGCTTTCTTT.

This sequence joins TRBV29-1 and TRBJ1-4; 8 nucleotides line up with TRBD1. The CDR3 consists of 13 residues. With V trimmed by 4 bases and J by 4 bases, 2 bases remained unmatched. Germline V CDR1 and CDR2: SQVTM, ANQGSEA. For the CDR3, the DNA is TGCAGCGTTGTAGACAGGGGTAATGAAAAACTGTTTTTT. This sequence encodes CSVVDRGNEKLFF.

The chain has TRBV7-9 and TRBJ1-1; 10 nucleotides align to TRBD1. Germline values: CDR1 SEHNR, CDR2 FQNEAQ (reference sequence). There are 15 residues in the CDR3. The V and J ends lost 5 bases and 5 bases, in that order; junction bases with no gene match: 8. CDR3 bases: TGTGCCAGCAGCCCGGGGACAGGGGTTTGGACTGAAGCTTTCTTT. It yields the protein CASSPGTGVWTEAFF.

This CDR3 is CASSFDGTSVYEQYF. CDR3 bases: TGTGCCAGCAGCTTTGATGGGACTAGCGTCTACGAGCAGTACTTC. The chain uses TRBV7-9 and TRBJ2-5; 10 bases are shared with TRBD2. Near its end, the DNA agrees better with TRBJ2-7, so the J call may be wrong. CDR1 is SEHNR and CDR2 is FQNEAQ in the germline V gene (reference sequence). CDR3 length: 15 residues.

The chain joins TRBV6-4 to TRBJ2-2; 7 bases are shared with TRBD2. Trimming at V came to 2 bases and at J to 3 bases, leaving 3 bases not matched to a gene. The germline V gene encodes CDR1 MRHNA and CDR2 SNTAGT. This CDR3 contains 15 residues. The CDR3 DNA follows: TGTGCCAGCAGTGACGACGCGGGGGACACCGGGGAGCTGTTTTTT. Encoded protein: CASSDDAGDTGELFF.

CDR3 loop: CASSLGGTGTTDTQYF. The CDR3 DNA sequence: TGTGCCAGCAGCCTGGGAGGGACAGGGACCACAGATACGCAGTATTTT. The gene calls are TRBV5-4 and TRBJ2-3; 9 nucleotides match TRBD1. This CDR3 is 16 amino acids long. V lost 4 bases to trimming and J lost 2 bases; unmatched junction nucleotides: 8. Germline V gene sequence: CDR1 SGHNT, CDR2 YYREEE (reference sequence).

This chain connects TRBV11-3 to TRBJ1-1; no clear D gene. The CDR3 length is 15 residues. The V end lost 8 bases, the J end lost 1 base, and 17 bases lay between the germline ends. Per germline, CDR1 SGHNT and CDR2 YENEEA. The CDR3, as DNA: TGTGCCAGCCCCCGGGGTGGTGACGGGAACACTGAAGCTTTCTTT. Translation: CASPRGGDGNTEAFF. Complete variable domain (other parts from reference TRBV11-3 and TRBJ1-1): EAGVVQSPRYKIIEKKQPVAFWCNPISGHNTLYWYLQNLGQGPELLIRYENEEAVDDSQLPKDRFSAERLKGVDSTLKIQPAELGDSAVYLCASPRGGDGNTEAFFGQGTRLTVV.

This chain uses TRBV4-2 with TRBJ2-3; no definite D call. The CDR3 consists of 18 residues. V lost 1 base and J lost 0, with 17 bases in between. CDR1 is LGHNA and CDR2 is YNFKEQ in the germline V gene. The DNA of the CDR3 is TGTGCCAGCAGCCAAGGCGGCGTCAGTGACCTGAGCACAGATACGCAGTATTTT. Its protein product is CASSQGGVSDLSTDTQYF.

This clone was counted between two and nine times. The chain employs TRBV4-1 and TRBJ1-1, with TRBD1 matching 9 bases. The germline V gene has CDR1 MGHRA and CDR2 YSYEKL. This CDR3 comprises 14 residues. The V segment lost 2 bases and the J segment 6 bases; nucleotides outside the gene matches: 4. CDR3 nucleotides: TGCGCCAGCAGCCAACCGACAGGGGGTCCTGAAGCTTTCTTT. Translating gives CASSQPTGGPEAFF.

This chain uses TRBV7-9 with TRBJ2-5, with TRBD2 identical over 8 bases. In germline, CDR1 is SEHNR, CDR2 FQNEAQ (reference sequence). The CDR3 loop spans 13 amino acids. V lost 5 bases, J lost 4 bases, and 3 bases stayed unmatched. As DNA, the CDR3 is TGTGCCAGCAGCCGCGCGGGGGGAGAGACCCAGTACTTC. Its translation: CASSRAGGETQYF.

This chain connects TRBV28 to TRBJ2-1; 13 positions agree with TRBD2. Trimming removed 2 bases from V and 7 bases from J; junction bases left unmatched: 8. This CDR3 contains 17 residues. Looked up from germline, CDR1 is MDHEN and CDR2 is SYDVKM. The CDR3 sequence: CASSLPSLAGGSNEQFF. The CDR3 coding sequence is TGTGCCAGCAGTTTACCCTCACTAGCGGGGGGGTCAAATGAGCAGTTCTTC. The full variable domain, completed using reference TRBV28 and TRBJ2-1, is DVKVTQSSRYLVKRTGEKVFLECVQDMDHENMFWYRQDPGLGLRLIYFSYDVKMKEKGDIPEGYSVSREKKERFSLILESASTNQTSMYLCASSLPSLAGGSNEQFFGPGTRLTVL.

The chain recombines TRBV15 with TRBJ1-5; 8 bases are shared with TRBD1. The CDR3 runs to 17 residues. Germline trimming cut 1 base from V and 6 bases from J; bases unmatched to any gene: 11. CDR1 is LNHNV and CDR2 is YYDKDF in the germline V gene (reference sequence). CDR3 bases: TGTGCCACCAGCAGAGGGATTGACAGGGGTCGAACTCAGCCCCAGCATTTT. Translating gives CATSRGIDRGRTQPQHF.

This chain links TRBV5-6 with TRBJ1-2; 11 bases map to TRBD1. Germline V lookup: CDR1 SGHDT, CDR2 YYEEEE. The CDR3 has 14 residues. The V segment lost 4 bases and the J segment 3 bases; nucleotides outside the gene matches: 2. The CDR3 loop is CASSRTGGYYGYTF. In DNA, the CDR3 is TGTGCCAGCAGCCGGACAGGGGGCTACTATGGCTACACCTTC.

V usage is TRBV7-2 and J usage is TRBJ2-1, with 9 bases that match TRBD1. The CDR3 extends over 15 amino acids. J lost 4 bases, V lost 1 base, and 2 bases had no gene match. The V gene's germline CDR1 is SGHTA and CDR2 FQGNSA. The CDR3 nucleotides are TGTGCCAGCAGCTTAGGGGACAGGGAGTACAATGAGCAGTTCTTC. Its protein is CASSLGDREYNEQFF.

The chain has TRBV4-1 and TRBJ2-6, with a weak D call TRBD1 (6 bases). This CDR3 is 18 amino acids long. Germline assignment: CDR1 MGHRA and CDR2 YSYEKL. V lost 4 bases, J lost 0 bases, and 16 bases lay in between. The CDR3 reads CASSPHGQLHSGANVLTF. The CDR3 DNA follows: TGCGCCAGCAGCCCCCACGGACAGCTCCACTCTGGGGCCAACGTCCTGACTTTC.

This CDR3 reads CASGGGGTYNEQFF. CDR3 nucleotides: TGTGCCAGTGGAGGGGGCGGTACCTACAATGAGCAGTTCTTC. This chain links TRBV7-9 with TRBJ2-1; the D gene is possibly TRBD1 (7 bases). Per the germline V gene, CDR1 is SEHNR and CDR2 is FQNEAQ (reference sequence). Trimming cost V 9 bases and J 2 bases, with 14 bases left between them. The CDR3 has 14 amino acids.

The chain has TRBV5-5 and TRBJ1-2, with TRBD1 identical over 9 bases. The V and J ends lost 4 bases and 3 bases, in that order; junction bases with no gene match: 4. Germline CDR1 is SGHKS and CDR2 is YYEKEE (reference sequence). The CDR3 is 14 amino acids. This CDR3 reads CASSLRTGDYGYTF. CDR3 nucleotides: TGTGCCAGCAGCCTCAGGACAGGGGACTATGGCTACACCTTC.

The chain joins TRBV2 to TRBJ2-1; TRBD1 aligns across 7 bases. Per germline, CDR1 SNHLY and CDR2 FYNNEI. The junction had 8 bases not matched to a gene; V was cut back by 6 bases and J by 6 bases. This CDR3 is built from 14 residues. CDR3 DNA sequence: TGTGCCAGCAGCGGGACAGAATCCCTCAATGAGCAGTTCTTC. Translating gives CASSGTESLNEQFF.

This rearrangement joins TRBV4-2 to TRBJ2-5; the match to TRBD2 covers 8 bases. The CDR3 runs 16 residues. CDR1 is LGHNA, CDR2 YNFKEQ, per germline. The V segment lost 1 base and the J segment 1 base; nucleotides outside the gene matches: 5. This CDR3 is CASSQAGRGGQETQYF. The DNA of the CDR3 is TGTGCCAGCAGCCAAGCGGGCCGGGGGGGCCAAGAGACCCAGTACTTC.

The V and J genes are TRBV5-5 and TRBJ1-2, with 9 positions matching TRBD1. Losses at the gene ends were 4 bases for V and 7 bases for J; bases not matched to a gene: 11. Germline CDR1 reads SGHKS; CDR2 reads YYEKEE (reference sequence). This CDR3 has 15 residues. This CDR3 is CASSTRDRVLGGYTF. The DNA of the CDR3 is TGTGCCAGCAGCACCCGGGACAGGGTACTTGGTGGCTACACCTTC. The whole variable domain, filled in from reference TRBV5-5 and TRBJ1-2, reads DAGVTQSPTHLIKTRGQQVTLRCSPISGHKSVSWYQQVLGQGPQFIFQYYEKEERGRGNFPDRFSARQFPNYSSELNVNALLLGDSALYLCASSTRDRVLGGYTFGSGTRLTVV.

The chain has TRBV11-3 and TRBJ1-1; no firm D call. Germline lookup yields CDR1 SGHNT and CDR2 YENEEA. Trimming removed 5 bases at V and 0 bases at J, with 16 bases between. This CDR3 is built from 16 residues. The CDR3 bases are TGTGCCAGCAGCAAATACCGGGATTTCATGAACACTGAAGCTTTCTTT. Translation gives CASSKYRDFMNTEAFF.

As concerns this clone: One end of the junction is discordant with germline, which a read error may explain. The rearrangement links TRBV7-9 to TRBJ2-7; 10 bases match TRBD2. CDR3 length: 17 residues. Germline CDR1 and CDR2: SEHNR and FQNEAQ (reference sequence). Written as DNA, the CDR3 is TGTTCCAGCAGCTTAACCCTAGCGGGAGTTTTTCCCCACGAGCAGTACTTC. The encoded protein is CSSSLTLAGVFPHEQYF.

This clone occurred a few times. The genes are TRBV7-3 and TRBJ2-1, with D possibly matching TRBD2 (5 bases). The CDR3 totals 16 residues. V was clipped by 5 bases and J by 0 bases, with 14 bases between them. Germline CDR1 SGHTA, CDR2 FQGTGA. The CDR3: CASSPRGHNSYNEQFF. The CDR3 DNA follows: TGTGCCAGCAGCCCTAGAGGGCACAACTCCTACAATGAGCAGTTCTTC.